A single T cell receptor (beta chain) is shown here with its context. Its matching antigen is unknown. These data belong to a study of T cell responses to AZD1222 COVID-19 vaccine. Study results and limitations: None of the repertoires were sampled until the peak T cell response had passed.

This CDR3 is built from 12 residues. V gave up 3 bases and J gave up 7 bases, with 11 bases separating them. Looked up from germline, CDR1 is SGHKS and CDR2 is YYEKEE (reference sequence). The repertoire was sequenced with immunoSEQ multiplex PCR; TCRdb's copy has only in-frame clones and lacks some. The sample yields some 150,000 clones, 88% seen once. Material: peripheral blood, obtained after recovery from COVID-19. This TCR derives from an adult who had recovered from COVID-19. The V and J genes are TRBV5-5 and TRBJ2-7; D is uncertain. The CDR3 bases are TGTGCCAGCAGCTACCCGCTGAATGAGCAGTACTTC. Residues: CASSYPLNEQYF.